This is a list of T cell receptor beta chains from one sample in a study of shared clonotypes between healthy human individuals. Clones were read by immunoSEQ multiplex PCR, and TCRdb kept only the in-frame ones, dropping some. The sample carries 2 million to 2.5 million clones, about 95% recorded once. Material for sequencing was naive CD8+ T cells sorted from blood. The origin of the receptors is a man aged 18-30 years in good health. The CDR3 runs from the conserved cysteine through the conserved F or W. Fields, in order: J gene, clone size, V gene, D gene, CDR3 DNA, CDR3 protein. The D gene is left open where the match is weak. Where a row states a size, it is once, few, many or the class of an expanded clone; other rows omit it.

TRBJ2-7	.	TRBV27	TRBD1	TGTGCCAGCAGTCAGGGGACAGGGGACCCGTACTTC	CASSQGTGDPYF
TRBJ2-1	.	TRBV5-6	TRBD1	TGTGCCAGCAGCTTGGAAGGGACAGGGGGGCCTACCTACAATGAGCAGTTCTTC	CASSLEGTGGPTYNEQFF
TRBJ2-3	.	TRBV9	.	TGTGCCAGCAGCGTAGAACCCCCCGGGCGAGTCACAGATACGCAGTATTTT	CASSVEPPGRVTDTQYF
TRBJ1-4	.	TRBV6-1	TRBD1	TGTGCCAGCAGTCTCCCCCGGGACAGTTCTGAAAAACTGTTTTTT	CASSLPRDSSEKLFF
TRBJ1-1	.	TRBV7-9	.	TGTGCCAGCAGCTTAAGTGTGGGTAGGGGAGCTTTCTTT	CASSLSVGRGAFF
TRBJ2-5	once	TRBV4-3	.	TGCGCCAGCAGCCAAGAGTTCGACAGCCAAGAGACCCAGTACTTC	CASSQEFDSQETQYF
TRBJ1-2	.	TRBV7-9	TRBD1	TGTGCCAGCAGCTTAGAAGGACAGGGGGAGGATCGATTCTATGGCTACACCTTC	CASSLEGQGEDRFYGYTF
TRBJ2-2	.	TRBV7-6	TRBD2	TGTGCCAGCACCCTAGCGGGAGCCGGCGGGGAGCTGTTTTTT	CASTLAGAGGELFF
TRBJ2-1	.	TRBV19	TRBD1	TGTGCCAGTAGTATAGGGGACAGGGCTCCCCCGGGCAATGAGCAGTTCTTC	CASSIGDRAPPGNEQFF
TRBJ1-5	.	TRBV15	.	TGTGCCACCAGCCCAAGGGGGGGGGCGGAAACCGATCAGCCCCAGCATTTT	CATSPRGGAETDQPQHF
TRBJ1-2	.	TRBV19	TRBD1	TGTGCCAGTAGTCCCCGGACAGGGGGCGCCTATGGCTACACCTTC	CASSPRTGGAYGYTF
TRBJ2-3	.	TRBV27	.	TGTGCCAGCAGTTTATCAGCGGAGACTAGCACAGATACGCAGTATTTT	CASSLSAETSTDTQYF
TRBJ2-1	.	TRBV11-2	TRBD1	TGTGCCAGCCGCTCGACCGGACAGGGCATCGATGAGCAGTTCTTC	CASRSTGQGIDEQFF
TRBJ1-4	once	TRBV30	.	TGTGCCTGGAGTGTAATGTCGGACGAAAAACTGTTTTTT	CAWSVMSDEKLFF
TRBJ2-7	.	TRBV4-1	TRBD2	TGCGCCAGCAGCCTATTAGCGGGAGACTCCTACGAGCAGTACTTC	CASSLLAGDSYEQYF
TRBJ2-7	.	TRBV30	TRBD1	TGTGCCTGGAGTCACCGACAGGGGGCGATCTACGAGCAGTACTTC	CAWSHRQGAIYEQYF
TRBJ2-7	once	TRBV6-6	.	TGTGCCAGCAGTTACCTCGTGGGAGACGAGCAGTACTTC	CASSYLVGDEQYF
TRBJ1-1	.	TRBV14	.	TGTGCCAGCAGCCAAGATTACCCGGCCTCATTT	CASSQDYPASF
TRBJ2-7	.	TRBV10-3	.	TGTGCCATTGGGTTTTACGAGCAGTACTTC	CAIGFYEQYF
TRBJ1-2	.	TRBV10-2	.	TGCGCCAGCATAGGGAACTATGGCTACACCTTC	CASIGNYGYTF
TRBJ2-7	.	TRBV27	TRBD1	TGTGCCAGCAGTTTGAGGGGAGGACAGGGGCCCTACGAGCAGTACTTC	CASSLRGGQGPYEQYF
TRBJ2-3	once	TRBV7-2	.	TGTGCCAGCAGCTTAGGGACTTCTGGGACAGATACGCAGTATTTT	CASSLGTSGTDTQYF
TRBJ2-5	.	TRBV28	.	TGTGCCAGCAGTTTAGGGGGGGCGATCGGGAGGAGAGACACCGAGCAAGAGACCCAGTACTTC	CASSLGGAIGRRDTEQETQYF
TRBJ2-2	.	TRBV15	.	TGTGCCACCAGCTCGGAGGGGGCCCTCGGGGAGCTGTTTTTT	CATSSEGALGELFF
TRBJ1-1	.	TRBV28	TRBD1	TGTGCCAGCAGGCGACAGGGCCGTAACACTGAAGCTTTCTTT	CASRRQGRNTEAFF
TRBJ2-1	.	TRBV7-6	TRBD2	TGTGCCAGCAGCTTAGGTATCCCTAGCGGAGGGTACAATGAGCAGTTCTTC	CASSLGIPSGGYNEQFF
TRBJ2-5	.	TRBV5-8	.	TGTGCCAGCAGCTCTGAGGACCACCAAGAGACCCAGTACTTC	CASSSEDHQETQYF
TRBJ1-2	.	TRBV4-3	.	TGCGCCAGCAGCCAAGATATCGGGGGTTATGGCTACACCTTC	CASSQDIGGYGYTF
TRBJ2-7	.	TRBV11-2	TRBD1	TGTGCCAGCAGCTTAGGGACAGGATACGAGCAGTACTTC	CASSLGTGYEQYF
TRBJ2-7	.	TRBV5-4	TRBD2	TGTGCCAGCAGCACGTCGCGGGGGGGTCCCTACGAGCAGTACTTC	CASSTSRGGPYEQYF
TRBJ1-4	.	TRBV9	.	TGTGCCAGCGGTCCCCACCCAACTAATGAAAAACTGTTTTTT	CASGPHPTNEKLFF
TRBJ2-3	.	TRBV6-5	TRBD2	TGTGCCAGCAGCTTAGCGGGGGGGGCAGGCGATACGCAGTATTTT	CASSLAGGAGDTQYF
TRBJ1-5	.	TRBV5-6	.	TGTGCCAGCAGCTTGTTGGGCAGCCCCAATCAGCCCCAGCATTTT	CASSLLGSPNQPQHF
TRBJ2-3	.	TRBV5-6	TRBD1	TGTGCCAGCAGCTTGGTGGCAGGGGGTGACACAGATACGCAGTATTTT	CASSLVAGGDTDTQYF
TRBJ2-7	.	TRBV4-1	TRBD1	TGCGCCAGCAGCCTACGACCACAGGGGAGCTCCTACGAGCAGTACTTC	CASSLRPQGSSYEQYF
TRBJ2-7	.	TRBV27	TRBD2	TGTGCCAGCAGTTGGGCGGGGGGTTCGTACGAGCAGTACTTC	CASSWAGGSYEQYF
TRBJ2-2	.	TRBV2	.	TGTGCCAGCAACGGTCGGACAACGAACACCGGGGAGCTGTTTTTT	CASNGRTTNTGELFF
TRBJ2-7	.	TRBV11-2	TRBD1	TGTGCCAGCAGTTATGGGACAGACTACGAGCAGTACTTC	CASSYGTDYEQYF
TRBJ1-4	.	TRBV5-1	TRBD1	TGCGCCAGCAGCTTGGCGTATGGGACAGGGGGCGAAAAACTGTTTTTT	CASSLAYGTGGEKLFF
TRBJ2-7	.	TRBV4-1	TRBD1	TGCGCCAGCAGCCAGCAGGGACAGGGATACGAGCAGTACTTC	CASSQQGQGYEQYF
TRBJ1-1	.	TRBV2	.	TGTGCCAGCAGTCCTTTGGGACAATTATTTGAAGCTTTCTTT	CASSPLGQLFEAFF
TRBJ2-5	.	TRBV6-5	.	TGTGCCAGCAGTTTCGGTCAAGAGACCCAGTACTTC	CASSFGQETQYF
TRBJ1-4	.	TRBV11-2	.	TGTGCCAGCAGCCTCGTAGCTGCAACTAATGAAAAACTGTTTTTT	CASSLVAATNEKLFF
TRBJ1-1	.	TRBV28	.	TGTGCCAGCACCCTAGGCCCTGAAGCTTTCTTT	CASTLGPEAFF
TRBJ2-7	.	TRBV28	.	TGTGCCAGCAGTTTATCGACAGGCTACTCCTACGAGCAGTACTTC	CASSLSTGYSYEQYF